These 19 T cell receptor beta chains originate from one sample sequenced in a study of blood T cell repertoires in COVID-19. Repertoires were generated with immunoSEQ multiplex PCR, while TCRdb's copy carries only in-frame clones and drops some. The sample carries approximately 260,000 clones, over 75% recorded once. Source material: peripheral blood. The receptors were gathered from a woman in her sixties or seventies with COVID-19, enrolled during active disease.

This rearrangement joins TRBV19 to TRBJ2-7; perhaps TRBD2 as D (5 bases). CDR3 size: 15 residues. V was pared by 5 bases and J by 2 bases, with 16 bases between. Germline assignment: CDR1 LNHDA and CDR2 SQIVND (reference sequence). In DNA form, the CDR3 reads TGTGCCAGTAGTTACAGTGGCGGGCGTACCTACGAGCAGTACTTC. Its protein is CASSYSGGRTYEQYF.

The rearrangement uses TRBV19 and TRBJ2-5, with 8 bases matching TRBD2. This CDR3 region has 16 residues. The germline gives CDR1 LNHDA, CDR2 SQIVND (reference sequence). The trim removed 6 bases at V and 5 bases at J, leaving 14 bases unmatched. CDR3 residues: CASRMRTAGAGETQYF. For the CDR3, the DNA is TGTGCCAGTAGAATGCGTACAGCGGGAGCGGGTGAGACCCAGTACTTC.

The chain combines TRBV6-6 with TRBJ2-5, with D maybe TRBD1 (6 bases). This CDR3 is 15 amino acids long. V dropped 5 bases and J dropped 1 base, with 14 bases sitting between them. Germline assignment: CDR1 MNHNY and CDR2 SVGAGI (reference sequence). The CDR3 here is CASSASRGSQETQYF. The DNA of the CDR3 is TGTGCCAGCAGTGCCTCCAGGGGAAGCCAAGAGACCCAGTACTTC.

This rearrangement joins TRBV7-2 to TRBJ2-1; 13 nucleotides match TRBD2. Trimming cost V 1 base and J 9 bases; bases outside gene matches: 6. This CDR3 spans 16 amino acids. Germline values: CDR1 SGHTA, CDR2 FQGNSA. The CDR3 spells CASSLGLAGGMGEQFF. CDR3 DNA: TGTGCCAGCAGCTTAGGACTAGCGGGAGGTATGGGTGAGCAGTTCTTC.

The chain combines TRBV10-3 with TRBJ1-4; 10 nucleotides align to TRBD1. The CDR3 length is 15 residues. V was pared by 3 bases and J by 10 bases, with 8 bases of the junction left unmatched. CDR1 is ENHRY, CDR2 SYGVKD, per germline. CDR3 bases: TGTGCCATCAGTGACCAAGACAGGGGGCGAGGAAAACTGTTTTTT. This codes for CAISDQDRGRGKLFF.

J is TRBJ2-1 and V is TRBV25-1, with a weak D call TRBD2 (5 bases). V lost 6 bases and J lost 9, with 9 bases in between. Germline CDR1 reads MGHDK; CDR2 reads SYGVNS. The CDR3 totals 11 residues. The CDR3 is CASRGSIEQFF. DNA of the CDR3: TGTGCCAGCAGGGGGAGCATTGAGCAGTTCTTC.

The chain combines TRBV6-5 with TRBJ2-2; a possible D gene is TRBD1 (6 bases). CDR3 size: 14 residues. The germline V gene encodes CDR1 MNHEY and CDR2 SVGAGI. V lost 7 bases and J 2 bases, leaving 11 bases between the germline ends. CDR3 amino acids: CASIGRGNTGELFF. CDR3 DNA: TGTGCCAGCATCGGCAGGGGCAACACCGGGGAGCTGTTTTTT.

This rearrangement joins TRBV18 to TRBJ2-1, with D perhaps TRBD2 (6 bases). The CDR3 length is 15 residues. CDR1 and CDR2 from the germline V gene are KGHSH and LQKENI. The V and J ends lost 3 bases and 2 bases respectively, with 11 bases between them. CDR3 bases: TGTGCCAGCTCACCCGCGGGGCCTACCTACAATGAGCAGTTCTTC. Protein sequence: CASSPAGPTYNEQFF.

The chain combines TRBV11-2 with TRBJ1-3; 7 bases match TRBD1. The germline gives CDR1 SGHAT, CDR2 FQNNGV. Trimming at V came to 5 bases and at J to 1 base, leaving 5 bases not matched to a gene. This CDR3 region has 15 residues. CDR3 in amino acids: CASSPGQQSGNTIYF. DNA for the CDR3: TGTGCCAGCAGCCCGGGACAGCAGTCTGGAAACACCATATATTTT.

V usage is TRBV27 and J usage is TRBJ1-5; a possible D gene is TRBD1 (6 bases). The CDR3 totals 17 residues. Trimming cost V 5 bases and J 4 bases, with 21 bases left between them. Germline CDR1 reads MNHEY; CDR2 reads SMNVEV (reference sequence). As DNA, the CDR3 is TGTGCCAGCAGTCCGACTATCACGGACAGTCCAAATCAGCCCCAGCATTTT. It yields the protein CASSPTITDSPNQPQHF.

The rearrangement joins TRBV27 to TRBJ1-2, with 7 nucleotides matching TRBD1. Germline assignment: CDR1 MNHEY and CDR2 SMNVEV (reference sequence). With V trimmed by 3 bases and J by 4 bases, 5 bases remained unmatched. CDR3 length: 14 residues. The CDR3 region is CASSFAGTVYGYTF. Written as DNA, the CDR3 is TGTGCCAGCAGTTTCGCCGGGACAGTCTATGGCTACACCTTC.

The chain couples TRBV30 to TRBJ1-5, with a weak D call TRBD1 (6 bases). Germline assignment: CDR1 GTSNPN and CDR2 SVGIG (reference sequence). The CDR3 is 16 residues long. Trimming left V 0 bases short and J 5 bases short, with 17 bases between. DNA for the CDR3: TGTGCCTGGAGTGTACAGGGACGGGGAGGGGATCAGCCCCAGCATTTT. This gives the protein CAWSVQGRGGDQPQHF.

V gene TRBV5-5 combines with J gene TRBJ1-4, with TRBD1 as a possible D gene (6 bases). Trimming took 1 base from V and 5 from J, leaving 15 bases between them. The CDR3 is made up of 16 amino acids. The germline V gene has CDR1 SGHKS and CDR2 YYEKEE (reference sequence). The CDR3 coding sequence is TGTGCCAGCAGCTTGAGGCCCGGGACACCGAATGAAAAACTGTTTTTT. This codes for CASSLRPGTPNEKLFF.

CDR3 sequence (DNA): TGCGCCAGCAGCCGAACGGCTAGCGGGAGCCAGTACTTC. Translation: CASSRTASGSQYF. The chain joins TRBV4-1 to TRBJ2-7, with 10 nucleotides matching TRBD2. The J segment lost 10 bases and the V segment lost 4 bases, leaving 7 bases of the junction unmatched. The CDR3 is made up of 13 amino acids. Germline CDR1 is MGHRA and CDR2 is YSYEKL.

This chain joins TRBV24-1 and TRBJ2-3; 11 nucleotides agree with TRBD2. The length of the CDR3 is 15 residues. The germline V gene encodes CDR1 KGHDR and CDR2 SFDVKD. V was pared by 3 bases and J by 4 bases, with 2 bases of the junction left unmatched. CDR3 loop: CATSDTGLAADTQYF. DNA for the CDR3: TGTGCCACCAGTGATACGGGACTAGCGGCAGATACGCAGTATTTT.

This chain uses TRBV12-2 with TRBJ2-2; TRBD2 was called by the table and not checked on the DNA. TRBV12-2 is listed as a pseudogene. This CDR3 spans 24 amino acids. The CDR3 DNA reads as TGTGCAAGTCGCCGATCAGAACTCATTTCCGGTAGCCCTTTGAGAACTTCGGACACCGGGGAGCTGTTTTTT. It is translated as CASRRSELISGSPLRTSDTGELFF.

The genes are TRBV9 and TRBJ2-3; TRBD2 aligns across 9 bases. Looked up from germline, CDR1 is SGDLS and CDR2 is YYNGEE. Losses at the gene ends were 0 bases for V and 1 base for J; bases not matched to a gene: 9. The CDR3 consists of 18 residues. For the CDR3, the DNA is TGTGCCAGCAGCGTAGAGGCCTTGGCTAGCGGGGGCACAGATACGCAGTATTTT. Residues: CASSVEALASGGTDTQYF.

The CDR3 DNA sequence: TGTGCCAGCAGCCAAGGGGACTGGGTTGAGCAGTTCTTC. Translating it yields CASSQGDWVEQFF. This chain uses TRBV3-1 (or the pseudogene TRBV3-2) with TRBJ2-1; D is possibly TRBD2 (6 bases). There are 13 residues in the CDR3. Trimming stripped 1 base from V and 9 bases from J, with 10 bases between. Germline loops: CDR1 LGHDT, CDR2 YNNKEL (reference sequence).

The gene calls are TRBV5-1 and TRBJ1-4; 7 bases fit TRBD1. The V segment lost 0 bases and the J segment 5 bases; nucleotides outside the gene matches: 10. The CDR3 is 17 amino acids. Germline V gene lookup returns CDR1 SGHRS and CDR2 YFSETQ. CDR3 loop: CASSLALWGTENEKLFF. In nucleotides, the CDR3 is TGCGCCAGCAGCTTGGCACTTTGGGGGACAGAAAATGAAAAACTGTTTTTT.